What follows are 17 T cell receptor beta chains derived from one specimen sequenced in a study of cytomegalovirus exposure and HLA in healthy donors. This PCR relied on a set of 60 Vbeta primers and 13 Jbeta primers. Profiled with immunoSEQ multiplex PCR; TCRdb holds only in-frame clones, not every one. The sample has some 190,000 clones; roughly 82% are singletons. Sequenced: PBMCs. These receptors were taken from a man aged 40-49 years in good health and CMV-seronegative.

This clone was seen just once. The junction departs from germline at one end; a sequencing error may be responsible. The chain has TRBV7-9 and TRBJ2-1, with D possibly being TRBD1 (6 bases). From germline, CDR1 is SEHNR and CDR2 FQNEAQ (reference sequence). This CDR3 spans 15 amino acids. The DNA for the CDR3 is TGTTCCAGCAGCGACCTAGACAGGAGCTACAATGAGCAGTTCTTC. It encodes CSSSDLDRSYNEQFF.

The rearrangement joins TRBV28 to TRBJ2-1, with D hard to call. The CDR3 sequence is 10 residues long. Germline assignment: CDR1 MDHEN and CDR2 SYDVKM. V was pared by 6 bases and J by 7 bases, with 4 bases between. The CDR3 spells CASSHNEQFF. The CDR3 DNA sequence: TGTGCCAGCAGCCATAATGAGCAGTTCTTC.

As DNA, the CDR3 is TGTGCCAGCAGCTCCGGGGGGTGGAAGACTGAAGCTTTCTTT. Its translation is CASSSGGWKTEAFF. The V call is TRBV5-4, the J call TRBJ1-1; D may be TRBD1 (5 bases). Germline V gene data show CDR1 as SGHNT and CDR2 as YYREEE (reference sequence). The CDR3 has 14 residues. V was clipped by 3 bases and J by 5 bases, with 14 bases between them.

V gene TRBV10-3 combines with J gene TRBJ2-7, with unresolved D. V was clipped by 3 bases and J by 8 bases, with 14 bases between them. This CDR3 has 13 amino acids. The germline gives CDR1 ENHRY, CDR2 SYGVKD. CDR3 loop: CAISDTDPTKQYF. The CDR3 bases are TGTGCCATCAGTGACACAGATCCTACGAAGCAGTACTTC.

This chain joins TRBV9 and TRBJ2-3; TRBD1 matches at 7 bases. The trim removed 0 bases at V and 2 bases at J, leaving 12 bases unmatched. Germline V lookup: CDR1 SGDLS, CDR2 YYNGEE. The CDR3 is 18 residues long. The CDR3 sequence: CASSVGVSNRGVTDTQYF. The CDR3 nucleotides are TGTGCCAGCAGCGTAGGAGTGTCGAACAGGGGTGTCACAGATACGCAGTATTTT.

J is TRBJ2-1 and V is TRBV5-5; 13 bases map to TRBD2. Germline V gene data show CDR1 as SGHKS and CDR2 as YYEKEE (reference sequence). This CDR3 has 16 residues. V was pared by 4 bases and J by 6 bases, with 7 bases of the junction left unmatched. Here the CDR3 reads CASSGKLAGGFNEQFF. The CDR3 coding sequence is TGTGCCAGCAGCGGGAAACTAGCGGGAGGGTTCAATGAGCAGTTCTTC.

The chain uses TRBV9 and TRBJ2-7, with 8 nucleotides matching TRBD1. CDR1 and CDR2 from the germline V gene are SGDLS and YYNGEE. This CDR3 contains 13 residues. V trimming: 4 bases; J trimming: 5 bases; junction bases outside the gene matches: 5. The CDR3 loop is CASSRDRWDEQYF. CDR3 DNA: TGTGCCAGCAGCCGGGACAGGTGGGACGAGCAGTACTTC.

J is TRBJ2-7 and V is TRBV4-1, with 11 bases fitting TRBD1. Germline V gene sequence: CDR1 MGHRA, CDR2 YSYEKL. V was pared by 5 bases and J by 2 bases, with 5 bases of the junction left unmatched. The CDR3 contains 15 residues. CDR3 nucleotides: TGCGCCAGCAGCGAAACGGGACAGGGGGCCTACGAGCAGTACTTC. It codes for CASSETGQGAYEQYF.

V usage is TRBV28 and J usage is TRBJ1-5, with a tentative D call TRBD1 (6 bases). Per the germline V gene, CDR1 is MDHEN and CDR2 is SYDVKM. The length of the CDR3 is 15 residues. The V end lost 5 bases, the J end lost 0 bases, and 11 bases lay between the germline ends. This CDR3 reads CASSPPRGSNQPQHF. The CDR3 DNA reads as TGTGCCAGCAGTCCCCCCAGGGGTAGCAATCAGCCCCAGCATTTT.

This chain joins TRBV27 and TRBJ2-3; 8 nucleotides line up with TRBD2. The germline CDR1 and CDR2 sequences are MNHEY and SMNVEV (reference sequence). Unmatched junction bases numbered 7, after V lost 5 bases and J lost 3 bases. This CDR3 is built from 15 residues. The CDR3 sequence: CASSPRRGVTDTQYF. As DNA, the CDR3 is TGTGCCAGCAGTCCTCGGCGGGGGGTAACAGATACGCAGTATTTT.

The chain carries TRBV19 and TRBJ2-7; D is perhaps TRBD2 (7 bases). Germline V gives CDR1 LNHDA, CDR2 SQIVND (reference sequence). This CDR3 region has 15 residues. Trimming removed 6 bases from V and 0 bases from J, with 15 bases in between. CDR3 sequence (DNA): TGTGCCAGTAGCCCAAAGGGGGGGTTCTCCTACGAGCAGTACTTC. This gives the protein CASSPKGGFSYEQYF.

This sequence joins TRBV18 and TRBJ2-6; D remains ambiguous. The CDR3 totals 15 residues. The germline gives CDR1 KGHSH, CDR2 LQKENI. Trimming pared 3 bases from V and 0 bases from J, leaving 6 bases between. The CDR3 sequence: CASSPGSSGANVLTF. The DNA for the CDR3 is TGTGCCAGCTCACCGGGCAGCTCTGGGGCCAACGTCCTGACTTTC.

The chain links TRBV6-1 to TRBJ2-1; TRBD2 matches at 8 bases. V lost 10 bases and J lost 8; bases outside the gene matches: 10. Germline CDR1 is MNHNS and CDR2 is SASEGT. This CDR3 is 13 amino acids long. The CDR3 region has the DNA TGTGCCACCGCCGGACTAGCTTTCTATGAGCAGTTCTTC. Encoded protein: CATAGLAFYEQFF.

The sample holds one count of this clone. The chain recombines TRBV28 with TRBJ1-5, with D perhaps TRBD1 (5 bases). V shed 1 base and J shed 7 bases, with 14 bases lying between them. This CDR3 is built from 15 residues. In germline, CDR1 is MDHEN, CDR2 SYDVKM. The CDR3: CASSLLSGAWQPQHF. The DNA for the CDR3 is TGTGCCAGCAGTTTATTGTCTGGGGCATGGCAGCCCCAGCATTTT.

This clone was observed once. The rearrangement links TRBV14 to TRBJ2-6; D is unresolved. This CDR3 has 14 amino acids. V was pared by 5 bases and J by 0 bases, with 5 bases between. The germline CDR1 and CDR2 sequences are SGHDN and FVKESK. Written as DNA, the CDR3 is TGTGCCAGCAGCTCATTCTCTGGGGCCAACGTCCTGACTTTC. This encodes CASSSFSGANVLTF.

This clone was counted a single time. The chain recombines TRBV9 with TRBJ2-7, with 9 bases identical to TRBD2. This CDR3 is 15 amino acids long. Germline V gene sequence: CDR1 SGDLS, CDR2 YYNGEE. With 3 bases clipped from V and 2 bases from J, the junction kept 6 bases outside the gene matches. CDR3 DNA: TGTGCCAGCAGCGCTGAAGCGGGAGGCCCCTACGAGCAGTACTTC. Protein: CASSAEAGGPYEQYF.

This rearrangement joins TRBV6-5 to TRBJ2-1, with 8 bases that match TRBD1. The CDR3 spans 15 residues. Per the germline V gene, CDR1 is MNHEY and CDR2 is SVGAGI. Unmatched junction bases numbered 3, after V lost 5 bases and J lost 0 bases. The CDR3: CASSRDRSSYNEQFF. The CDR3 DNA follows: TGTGCCAGCAGTCGGGACAGGAGCTCCTACAATGAGCAGTTCTTC.